This is a list of T cell receptor beta chains from one sample in a study of blood T cell repertoires in COVID-19. Assay: immunoSEQ multiplex PCR; the TCRdb copy retains only in-frame clones and omits some. This sample has roughly 180,000 clones; roughly 80% occur once, and the top ten carry 8% to 13%. The sample taken for sequencing was peripheral blood. These receptors were collected from a woman aged 40 to 50 with COVID-19, enrolled during active disease. Both conserved end residues are part of each CDR3. Fields, in order: D gene, CDR3 length, V gene, clone size, J gene, CDR3 DNA, CDR3 protein. The D gene is left open where the match is weak. The size of a clone is reported for some rows only, either as once, few or many, or as a class for expanded clones.

.	14	TRBV4-1	.	TRBJ1-5	TGCGCCAGCAGCTTGACGGGGAGCAATCAGCCCCAGCATTTT	CASSLTGSNQPQHF
.	14	TRBV15	.	TRBJ2-1	TGTGCCACCAGCAGGGCCTCGTACAGAAATGAGCAGTTCTTC	CATSRASYRNEQFF
.	16	TRBV30	once	TRBJ2-7	TGTGCCTGGAGTGGGGGTGTTAGCGGAGGAGCGTACGAGCAGTACTTC	CAWSGGVSGGAYEQYF
TRBD2	17	TRBV6-6	.	TRBJ2-1	TGTGCCAGCAGTCCCCGGGTAGCGGGTACCTCCTACAATGAGCAGTTCTTC	CASSPRVAGTSYNEQFF
TRBD1	16	TRBV7-9	.	TRBJ1-1	TGTGCCAGCAGCGGAGACAGGGGGCGTTCGTACACTGAAGCTTTCTTT	CASSGDRGRSYTEAFF
TRBD1	14	TRBV30	.	TRBJ2-1	TGTGCCTGGAGGCCAGGACAGGTCTACAATGAGCAGTTCTTC	CAWRPGQVYNEQFF
.	20	TRBV11-2	many	TRBJ1-3	TGTGCCAGCAGCTTAGAAGGTCTAGGTACGGTGAAACTCTCTGGAAACACCATATATTTT	CASSLEGLGTVKLSGNTIYF
.	17	TRBV7-2	few	TRBJ2-6	TGTGCCAGCAGCTTAGCGTTTCAGGGGCCTGGGGCCAACGTCCTGACTTTC	CASSLAFQGPGANVLTF
.	10	TRBV10-2	.	TRBJ2-1	TGCGCCACCATGGAGGTTGAGCAGTTCTTC	CATMEVEQFF
.	14	TRBV5-1	.	TRBJ2-7	TGCGCCAGCAGCTTGGTTACATCTTCAGACGAGCAGTACTTC	CASSLVTSSDEQYF
.	14	TRBV5-8	.	TRBJ2-7	TGTGCCAGCAGCATAGACAGGAACAGCTACGAGCAGTACTTC	CASSIDRNSYEQYF
.	11	TRBV18	.	TRBJ2-5	TGTGCCAGCTCACCTAAAGAGACCCAGTACTTC	CASSPKETQYF
.	12	TRBV29-1	.	TRBJ1-1	TGCAGCGTTGTACGGACAGACACTGAAGCTTTCTTT	CSVVRTDTEAFF
.	15	TRBV3-1/TRBV3-2	few	TRBJ2-7	TGTGCCAGCAGCCAAGTGGTCAGGGCAGGATACGAGCAGTACTTC	CASSQVVRAGYEQYF
TRBD2	14	TRBV28	.	TRBJ2-3	TGTGCCAGCAGTTCACTAGCGGGTACAGATACGCAGTATTTT	CASSSLAGTDTQYF